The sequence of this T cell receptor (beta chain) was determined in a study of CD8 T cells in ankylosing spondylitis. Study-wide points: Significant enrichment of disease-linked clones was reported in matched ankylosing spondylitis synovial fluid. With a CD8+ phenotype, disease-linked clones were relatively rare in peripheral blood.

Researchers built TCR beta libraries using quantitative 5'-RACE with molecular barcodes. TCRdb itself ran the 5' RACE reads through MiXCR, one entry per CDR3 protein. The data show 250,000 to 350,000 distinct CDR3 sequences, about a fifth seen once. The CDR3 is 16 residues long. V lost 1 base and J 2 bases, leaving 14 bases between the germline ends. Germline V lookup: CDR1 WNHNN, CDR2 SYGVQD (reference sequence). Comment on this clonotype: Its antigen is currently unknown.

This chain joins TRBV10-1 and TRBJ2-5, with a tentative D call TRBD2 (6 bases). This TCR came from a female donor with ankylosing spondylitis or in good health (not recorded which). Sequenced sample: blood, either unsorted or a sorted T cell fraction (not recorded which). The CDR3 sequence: CASSEWGSGVQETQYF. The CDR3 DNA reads TGCGCCAGCAGTGAGTGGGGTAGCGGAGTACAAGAGACCCAGTACTTC.